One sample yielded the 25 T cell receptor beta chains listed below, sequenced in a study of shared clonotypes between healthy human individuals (dated by TCRdb to between 2020 and 2021). Receptor amplification or capture employed the immunoSEQ multiplex PCR assay. TCRdb mirrors the immuneACCESS table, restricted to in-frame sequences. Some clones are absent from its copies; in checked studies, under half trace to an unresolved V gene, and the reason for the others is unknown. The sample data list 550,000 to 800,000 clones, and approximately 74% of these were observed just once. Less than 2% of the sample is held by the ten biggest clonotypes. The specimen was memory CD4+ T cells sorted from blood. Taken with the paper, the label for cell subset or site translates to: CD45RA-negative fraction. The receptor set was obtained from a woman between 25 and 40 years old in good health.

The chain links TRBV7-9 to TRBJ2-7, with 8 bases identical to TRBD1. V shed 5 bases, J shed 3 bases, and the junction held 15 bases outside the gene matches. This CDR3 is 17 amino acids long. Germline values: CDR1 SEHNR, CDR2 FQNEAQ (reference sequence). The CDR3: CASSRHHGGTGDYEQYF. As DNA, the CDR3 is TGTGCCAGCAGCCGGCACCATGGAGGGACAGGAGACTACGAGCAGTACTTC.

CDR3 in amino acids: CAWKFGWSSGNTIYF. CDR3 DNA sequence: TGTGCCTGGAAGTTCGGCTGGAGCTCTGGAAACACCATATATTTT. V gene TRBV30 combines with J gene TRBJ1-3; D is unresolved. CDR1 is GTSNPN and CDR2 is SVGIG in the germline V gene (reference sequence). The ends were cut back, 4 bases at V and 0 bases at J, with 13 bases in the middle. CDR3 length: 15 amino acids.

This clone has a handful of counts. The rearrangement uses TRBV28 and TRBJ2-2; D unresolved. Trimming removed 7 bases at V and 2 bases at J, with 17 bases between. This CDR3 region has 16 residues. CDR1 and CDR2 (germline): MDHEN, SYDVKM. CDR3 region: CASTPLTLINTGELFF. Here the CDR3 DNA reads TGTGCCAGCACCCCCCTCACGTTAATAAACACCGGGGAGCTGTTTTTT.

The gene calls are TRBV7-6 and TRBJ2-5, with TRBD2 matching 11 bases. This CDR3 region has 16 residues. Per the germline V gene, CDR1 is SGHVS and CDR2 is FNYEAQ. V shed 1 base, J shed 3 bases, and the junction held 4 bases outside the gene matches. In DNA form, the CDR3 reads TGTGCCAGCAGCTTAGGGGCGGGACTAGCGGAAGAGACCCAGTACTTC. This sequence encodes CASSLGAGLAEETQYF.

This chain uses TRBV6-1 with TRBJ1-1; D not certain. Germline CDR1 is MNHNS and CDR2 is SASEGT. This CDR3 contains 13 residues. Trimming pared 1 base from V and 1 base from J, leaving 4 bases between. CDR3 protein: CASSEGENTEAFF. In DNA, the CDR3 is TGTGCCAGCAGTGAAGGCGAGAACACTGAAGCTTTCTTT.

This clone was recorded once. This chain connects TRBV6-1 to TRBJ2-1; 9 bases are shared with TRBD1. This CDR3 is built from 14 residues. V trimming: 6 bases; J trimming: 7 bases; junction bases outside the gene matches: 7. The germline V gene has CDR1 MNHNS and CDR2 SASEGT. CDR3 region: CASRTGTGSNEQFF. The CDR3 DNA reads TGTGCCAGCAGAACCGGGACAGGGTCGAATGAGCAGTTCTTC.

The J gene is TRBJ1-5, the V gene TRBV19, with a weak D call TRBD1 (5 bases). Germline CDR1 reads LNHDA; CDR2 reads SQIVND (reference sequence). This CDR3 is 15 amino acids long. The V end lost 8 bases, the J end lost 4 bases, and 18 bases lay between the germline ends. As DNA, the CDR3 is TGTGCCAGTGCCTGGGTTACAGGAGAGAATCAGCCCCAGCATTTT. Encoded protein: CASAWVTGENQPQHF.

The J gene is TRBJ1-3, the V gene TRBV28; D perhaps matches TRBD1 (5 bases). CDR1 and CDR2 (germline): MDHEN, SYDVKM. Trimming left V 6 bases short and J 1 base short, with 10 bases between. The CDR3 sequence is 14 residues long. The CDR3, as DNA: TGTGCCAGCAGACACGACAGTTCTGGAAACACCATATATTTT. It encodes CASRHDSSGNTIYF.

This clone occurred many times. The J gene is TRBJ1-3, the V gene TRBV5-1, with a tentative D call TRBD1 (5 bases). Germline CDR1 SGHRS, CDR2 YFSETQ. Deletions cut 2 bases from V and 0 bases from J, with 9 bases between. The CDR3 runs 15 residues. The CDR3 region has the DNA TGCGCCAGCAGCTTAGGGGCAAGCTCTGGAAACACCATATATTTT. Its protein product is CASSLGASSGNTIYF.

This clone was seen only once. This chain uses TRBV19 with TRBJ2-1; D possibly corresponds to TRBD1 (6 bases). The V end was cut by 7 bases, the J end by 5 bases, with 12 bases between. The CDR3 has 13 amino acids. Germline V gives CDR1 LNHDA, CDR2 SQIVND (reference sequence). CDR3 in amino acids: CASMRQVDNEQFF. The CDR3 nucleotides read TGTGCCAGTATGCGACAGGTCGACAATGAGCAGTTCTTC.

The chain combines TRBV30 with TRBJ2-1, with 7 bases aligning to TRBD2. The V gene's germline CDR1 is GTSNPN and CDR2 SVGIG (reference sequence). CDR3 length: 12 residues. V lost 7 bases and J lost 8; bases outside the gene matches: 8. CDR3: CAFSGPGDEQFF. In nucleotides, the CDR3 is TGTGCCTTTAGCGGGCCCGGGGATGAGCAGTTCTTC.

There are many counts of this clone. The gene calls are TRBV7-2 and TRBJ2-3; 9 positions match TRBD2. The germline V gene encodes CDR1 SGHTA and CDR2 FQGNSA. The CDR3 spans 17 residues. The junction had 5 bases not matched to a gene; V was cut back by 1 base and J by 0 bases. DNA for the CDR3: TGTGCCAGCAGCTTAGGGGCGGGAGGGGGCAGCACAGATACGCAGTATTTT. It yields the protein CASSLGAGGGSTDTQYF. Together with reference TRBV7-2 and TRBJ2-3, the CDR3 gives the full variable domain: GAGVSQSPSNKVTEKGKDVELRCDPISGHTALYWYRQSLGQGLEFLIYFQGNSAPDKSGLPSDRFSAERTGGSVSTLTIQRTQQEDSAVYLCASSLGAGGGSTDTQYFGPGTRLTVL.

The V gene is TRBV4-1, the J gene TRBJ2-1; tentative D call: TRBD1 (5 bases). The germline V gene has CDR1 MGHRA and CDR2 YSYEKL. The CDR3 loop spans 18 amino acids. V gave up 0 bases and J gave up 0 bases, with 15 bases separating them. The CDR3 DNA is TGCGCCAGCAGCCAAGAAATCACCAGGGTCGGCTCCTACAATGAGCAGTTCTTC. Its translation is CASSQEITRVGSYNEQFF.

This chain uses TRBV20-1 with TRBJ2-5; no definite D call. This CDR3 is built from 11 residues. Germline CDR1 DFQATT, CDR2 SNEGSKA (reference sequence). V lost 5 bases and J 5 bases, leaving 9 bases between the germline ends. The CDR3 DNA reads TGCAGTGCTGGATACTATGAGACCCAGTACTTC. Protein: CSAGYYETQYF.

The chain carries TRBV18 and TRBJ2-5; 7 bases map to TRBD1. The V segment lost 3 bases and the J segment 5 bases; nucleotides outside the gene matches: 9. Germline V gene data show CDR1 as KGHSH and CDR2 as LQKENI. The CDR3 extends over 15 amino acids. CDR3 bases: TGTGCCAGCTCACCGGAGACAGGGCACGGGGAGACCCAGTACTTC. This translates into CASSPETGHGETQYF.

The chain is built from TRBV28 and TRBJ1-1; D is ambiguous. This CDR3 spans 11 amino acids. CDR1 MDHEN and CDR2 SYDVKM come from the germline V gene. Trimming stripped 3 bases from V and 5 bases from J, with 4 bases between. The chain's CDR3 is CASSLETEAFF. The CDR3 region has the DNA TGTGCCAGCAGTTTGGAGACTGAAGCTTTCTTT.

This clone was picked up a small number of times. The chain is built from TRBV5-1 and TRBJ2-3; 9 bases are a match to TRBD1. The germline gives CDR1 SGHRS, CDR2 YFSETQ. Unmatched junction bases numbered 6, after V lost 0 bases and J lost 4 bases. The CDR3 loop spans 16 amino acids. This chain's CDR3 is CASSLAFRQGADTQYF. The CDR3 DNA is TGCGCCAGCAGCTTGGCCTTTCGACAGGGGGCAGATACGCAGTATTTT.

CDR3 region: CASAKWGANTEAFF. CDR3 sequence (DNA): TGTGCCAGCGCAAAATGGGGAGCGAACACTGAAGCTTTCTTT. The chain recombines TRBV7-9 with TRBJ1-1; D is undetermined. The V gene's germline CDR1 is SEHNR and CDR2 FQNEAQ (reference sequence). The CDR3 extends over 14 amino acids. Between the trimmed V and J ends, which lost 8 bases and 1 base, there was a span of 14 bases.

The chain combines TRBV9 with TRBJ1-1; D possibly corresponds to TRBD1 (5 bases). Germline CDR1 SGDLS, CDR2 YYNGEE. V gave up 4 bases and J gave up 3 bases, with 19 bases separating them. This CDR3 has 16 amino acids. The CDR3: CASSPRWGPLDTEAFF. The CDR3 coding sequence is TGTGCCAGCAGCCCCCGTTGGGGCCCCCTGGACACTGAAGCTTTCTTT.

This clone was counted a single time. The chain carries TRBV7-8 and TRBJ2-3; no clear D. The germline V and J ends were trimmed by 1 base and 2 bases, with 7 bases remaining between them. The CDR3 consists of 14 residues. Germline values: CDR1 SGHVS, CDR2 FQNEAQ. CDR3 bases: TGTGCCAGCAGCTTAGGCCGAAACACAGATACGCAGTATTTT. It specifies CASSLGRNTDTQYF. Looking up the rest from reference TRBV7-8 and TRBJ2-3 gives the full variable domain: GAGVSQSPRYKVAKRGQDVALRCDPISGHVSLFWYQQALGQGPEFLTYFQNEAQLDKSGLPSDRFFAERPEGSVSTLKIQRTQQEDSAVYLCASSLGRNTDTQYFGPGTRLTVL.

The rearrangement links TRBV19 to TRBJ1-5; 10 bases match TRBD1. Germline trimming cut 4 bases from V and 1 base from J; bases unmatched to any gene: 4. Germline values: CDR1 LNHDA, CDR2 SQIVND (reference sequence). This CDR3 is 16 amino acids long. As DNA, the CDR3 is TGTGCCAGTAGTACCCAGACAGGGGGCAGCAATCAGCCCCAGCATTTT. It yields the protein CASSTQTGGSNQPQHF.

The V and J genes are TRBV27 and TRBJ1-5; maybe TRBD1 (6 bases). CDR3 length equals 18 residues. V lost 3 bases and J lost 0, with 18 bases in between. The germline CDR1 and CDR2 sequences are MNHEY and SMNVEV (reference sequence). The CDR3 DNA sequence: TGTGCCAGCAGTTTGAAGGCAGGGACATGGAATAGCAATCAGCCCCAGCATTTT. This sequence encodes CASSLKAGTWNSNQPQHF.

This clone was detected once. The rearrangement uses TRBV28 and TRBJ1-5, with 9 bases fitting TRBD1. The CDR3 extends over 16 amino acids. From germline, CDR1 is MDHEN and CDR2 SYDVKM. V was pared by 7 bases and J by 3 bases, with 10 bases of the junction left unmatched. CDR3 bases: TGTGCCAGCACCTCGGGGGGACAGGGATACAATCAGCCCCAGCATTTT. Residues: CASTSGGQGYNQPQHF.

This clone was seen ten or more times. V usage is TRBV7-9 and J usage is TRBJ1-1; D gene unclear. Germline CDR1 SEHNR, CDR2 FQNEAQ (reference sequence). V shed 1 base and J shed 0 bases, with 3 bases lying between them. The CDR3 has 13 amino acids. The CDR3 is CASSLVMNTEAFF. The CDR3 DNA sequence: TGTGCCAGCAGCTTAGTCATGAACACTGAAGCTTTCTTT.

The V and J genes are TRBV12-5 and TRBJ2-2; 7 nucleotides line up with TRBD1. CDR3 length: 14 amino acids. Trimming removed 4 bases from V and 7 bases from J; junction bases left unmatched: 6. Germline CDR1 reads LGHNT; CDR2 reads FRNRAP. CDR3 DNA sequence: TGTGCTAGTGGTTCGTACAGGGGAATCGGGGAGCTGTTTTTT. Its protein product is CASGSYRGIGELFF.